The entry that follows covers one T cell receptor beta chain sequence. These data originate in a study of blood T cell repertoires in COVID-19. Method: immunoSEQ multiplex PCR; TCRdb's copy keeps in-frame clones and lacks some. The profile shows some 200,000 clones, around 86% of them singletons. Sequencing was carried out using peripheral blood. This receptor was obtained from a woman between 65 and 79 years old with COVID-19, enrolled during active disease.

The CDR3 loop reads CASSGGREANYGYTF. CDR3 nucleotide sequence: TGTGCCAGCAGCGGGGGGAGGGAAGCTAACTATGGCTACACCTTC. The chain uses TRBV7-2 and TRBJ1-2; D may be TRBD1 (5 bases). Germline loops: CDR1 SGHTA, CDR2 FQGNSA. V lost 5 bases, J lost 0 bases, and 13 bases lay in between. The CDR3 consists of 15 residues.